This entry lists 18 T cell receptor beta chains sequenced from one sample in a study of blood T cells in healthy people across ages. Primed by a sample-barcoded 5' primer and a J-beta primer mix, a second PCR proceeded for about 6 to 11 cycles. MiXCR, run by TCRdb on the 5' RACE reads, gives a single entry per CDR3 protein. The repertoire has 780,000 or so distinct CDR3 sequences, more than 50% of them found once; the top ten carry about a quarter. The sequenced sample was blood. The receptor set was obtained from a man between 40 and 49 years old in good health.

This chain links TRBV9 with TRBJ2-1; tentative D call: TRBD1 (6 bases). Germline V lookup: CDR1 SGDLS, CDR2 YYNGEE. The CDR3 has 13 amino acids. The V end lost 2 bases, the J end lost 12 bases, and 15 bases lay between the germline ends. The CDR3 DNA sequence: TGTGCCAGCAGCGTCACAGGGTCCGGTGCGCAGTTCTTC. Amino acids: CASSVTGSGAQFF.

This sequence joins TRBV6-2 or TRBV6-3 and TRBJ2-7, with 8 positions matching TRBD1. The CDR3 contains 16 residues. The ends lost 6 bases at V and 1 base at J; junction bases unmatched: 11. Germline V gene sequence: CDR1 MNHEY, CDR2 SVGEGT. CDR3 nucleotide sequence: TGTGCCAGCAGCCCGAAAGGACAGGGAGCTTCCTACGAGCAGTACTTC. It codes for CASSPKGQGASYEQYF.

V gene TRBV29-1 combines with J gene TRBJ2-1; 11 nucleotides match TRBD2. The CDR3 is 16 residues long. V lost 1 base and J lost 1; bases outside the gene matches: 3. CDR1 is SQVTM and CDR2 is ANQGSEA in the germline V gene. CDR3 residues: CSVEGTSGLSYNEQFF. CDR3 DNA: TGCAGCGTTGAAGGGACTAGCGGGCTATCCTACAATGAGCAGTTCTTC.

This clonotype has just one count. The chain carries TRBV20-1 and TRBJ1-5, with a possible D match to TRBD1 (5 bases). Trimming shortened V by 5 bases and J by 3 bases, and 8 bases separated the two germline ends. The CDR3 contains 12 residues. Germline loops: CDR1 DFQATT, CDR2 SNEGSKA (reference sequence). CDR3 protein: CSAQGFNQPQHF. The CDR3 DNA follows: TGCAGTGCTCAGGGTTTCAATCAGCCCCAGCATTTT.

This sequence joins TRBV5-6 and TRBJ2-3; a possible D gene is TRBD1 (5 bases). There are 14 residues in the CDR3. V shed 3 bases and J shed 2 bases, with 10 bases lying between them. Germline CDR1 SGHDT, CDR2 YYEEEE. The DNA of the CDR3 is TGTGCCAGCAGCTCAGGGCCTGACACAGATACGCAGTATTTT. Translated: CASSSGPDTDTQYF.

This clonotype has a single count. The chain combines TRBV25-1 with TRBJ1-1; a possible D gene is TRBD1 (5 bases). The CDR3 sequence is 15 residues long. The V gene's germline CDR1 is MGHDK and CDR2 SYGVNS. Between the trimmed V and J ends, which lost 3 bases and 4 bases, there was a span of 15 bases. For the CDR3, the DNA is TGTGCCAGCAGTGAGATGGGGGACCGATTCACTGAAGCTTTCTTT. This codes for CASSEMGDRFTEAFF.

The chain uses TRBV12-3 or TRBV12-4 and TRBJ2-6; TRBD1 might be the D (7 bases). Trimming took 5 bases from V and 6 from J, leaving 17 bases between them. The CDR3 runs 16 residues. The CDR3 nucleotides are TGTGCCAGCAGTCTTGGGGGGACAGCGGAGGCCAACGTCCTGACTTTC. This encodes CASSLGGTAEANVLTF.

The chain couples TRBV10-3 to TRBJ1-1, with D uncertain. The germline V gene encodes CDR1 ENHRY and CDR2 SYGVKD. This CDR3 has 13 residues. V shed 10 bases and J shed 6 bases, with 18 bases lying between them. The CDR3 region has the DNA TGTGCCACCCGTGCACAGAACGCTCCTGAAGCTTTCTTT. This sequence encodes CATRAQNAPEAFF.

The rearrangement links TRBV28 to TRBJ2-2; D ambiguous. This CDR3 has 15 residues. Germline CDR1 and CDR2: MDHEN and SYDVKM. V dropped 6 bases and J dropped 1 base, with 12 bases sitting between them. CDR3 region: CASSPLFQNTGELFF. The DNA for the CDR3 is TGTGCCAGCAGCCCCCTCTTCCAGAACACCGGGGAGCTGTTTTTT.

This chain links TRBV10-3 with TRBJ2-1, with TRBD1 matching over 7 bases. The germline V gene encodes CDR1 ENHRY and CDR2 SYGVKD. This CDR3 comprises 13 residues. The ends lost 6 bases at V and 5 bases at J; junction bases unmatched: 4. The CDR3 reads CAIRKGQDNEQFF. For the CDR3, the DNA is TGTGCCATCAGGAAAGGACAGGACAATGAGCAGTTCTTC.

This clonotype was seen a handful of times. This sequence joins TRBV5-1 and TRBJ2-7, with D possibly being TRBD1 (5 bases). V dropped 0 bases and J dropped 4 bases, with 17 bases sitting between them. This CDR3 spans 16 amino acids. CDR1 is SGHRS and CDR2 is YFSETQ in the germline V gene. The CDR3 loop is CASSLEVSGLGYEQYF. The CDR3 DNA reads TGCGCCAGCAGCTTGGAGGTGTCAGGGTTAGGGTACGAGCAGTACTTC.

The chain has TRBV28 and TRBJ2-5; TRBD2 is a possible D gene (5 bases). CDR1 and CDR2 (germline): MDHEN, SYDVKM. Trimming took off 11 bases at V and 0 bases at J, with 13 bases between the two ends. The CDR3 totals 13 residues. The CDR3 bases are TGTGCCGGCTATCGGGGAAACCAAGAGACCCAGTACTTC. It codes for CAGYRGNQETQYF.

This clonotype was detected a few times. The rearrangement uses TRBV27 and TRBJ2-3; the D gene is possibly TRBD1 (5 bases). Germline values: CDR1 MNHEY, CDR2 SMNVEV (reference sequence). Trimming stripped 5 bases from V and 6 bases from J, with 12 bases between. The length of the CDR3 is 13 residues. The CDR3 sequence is CASSLRESDTQYF. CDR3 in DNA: TGTGCCAGCAGTCTCAGGGAATCCGATACGCAGTATTTT.

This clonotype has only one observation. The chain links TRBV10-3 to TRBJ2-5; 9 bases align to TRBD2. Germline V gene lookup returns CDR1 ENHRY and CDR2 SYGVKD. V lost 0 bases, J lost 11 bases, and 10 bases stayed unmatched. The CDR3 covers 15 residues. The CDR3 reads CAISESAGGPREQYF. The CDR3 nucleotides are TGTGCCATCAGTGAGTCGGCGGGGGGGCCGCGTGAGCAGTACTTC.

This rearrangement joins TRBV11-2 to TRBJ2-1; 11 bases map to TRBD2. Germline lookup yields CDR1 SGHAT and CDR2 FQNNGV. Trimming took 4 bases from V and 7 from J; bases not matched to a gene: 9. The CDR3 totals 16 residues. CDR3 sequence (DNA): TGTGCCAGCAGCTCATTAGCGGGAGGGCCCATAAATGAGCAGTTCTTC. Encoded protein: CASSSLAGGPINEQFF. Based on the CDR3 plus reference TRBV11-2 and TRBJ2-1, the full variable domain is EAGVAQSPRYKIIEKRQSVAFWCNPISGHATLYWYQQILGQGPKLLIQFQNNGVVDDSQLPKDRFSAERLKGVDSTLKIQPAKLEDSAVYLCASSSLAGGPINEQFFGPGTRLTVL.

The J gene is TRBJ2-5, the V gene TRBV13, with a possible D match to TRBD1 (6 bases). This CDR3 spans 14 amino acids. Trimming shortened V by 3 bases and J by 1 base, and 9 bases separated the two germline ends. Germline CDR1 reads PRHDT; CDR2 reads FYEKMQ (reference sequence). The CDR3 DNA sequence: TGTGCCAGCAGCTTTTTGACAGGCCAAGAGACCCAGTACTTC. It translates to CASSFLTGQETQYF. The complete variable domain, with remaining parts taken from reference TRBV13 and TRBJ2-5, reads AAGVIQSPRHLIKEKRETATLKCYPIPRHDTVYWYQQGPGQDPQFLISFYEKMQSDKGSIPDRFSAQQFSDYHSELNMSSLELGDSALYFCASSFLTGQETQYFGPGTRLLVL.

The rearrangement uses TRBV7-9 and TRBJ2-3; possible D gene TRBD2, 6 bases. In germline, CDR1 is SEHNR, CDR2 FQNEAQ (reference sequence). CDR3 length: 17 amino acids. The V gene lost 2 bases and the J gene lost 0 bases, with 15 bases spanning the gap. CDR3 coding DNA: TGTGCCAGCAGCTTACATAGGCGGGGAACTAGCACAGATACGCAGTATTTT. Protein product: CASSLHRRGTSTDTQYF. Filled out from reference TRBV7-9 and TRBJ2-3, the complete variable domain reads DTGVSQNPRHKITKRGQNVTFRCDPISEHNRLYWYRQTLGQGPEFLTYFQNEAQLEKSRLLSDRFSAERPKGSFSTLEIQRTEQGDSAMYLCASSLHRRGTSTDTQYFGPGTRLTVL.

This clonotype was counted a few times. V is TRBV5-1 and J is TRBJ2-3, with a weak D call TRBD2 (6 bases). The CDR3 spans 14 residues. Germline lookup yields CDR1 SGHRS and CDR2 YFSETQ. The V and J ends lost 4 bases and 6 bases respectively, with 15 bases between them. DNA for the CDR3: TGCGCCAGCAGCGAGACTAGTTCTTCCGATACGCAGTATTTT. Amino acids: CASSETSSSDTQYF.